This T cell receptor (beta chain) was identified in a study of T-cell memory formation after mild COVID-19. Study-level results: Memory cells collected pre-infection included some clones that later responded, suggesting cross-reactive memory joined. Chiefly within CM and EM were the contracting CD4+ clones; CD8+ ones were within EMRA.

TCRdb passed the 5' RACE reads through MiXCR, listing each CDR3 protein once. The table lists hundreds of thousands of distinct CDR3 sequences, roughly a quarter of them singletons. This clonotype was seen a few times. Its antigen is not identified. V shed 4 bases and J shed 4 bases, with 11 bases lying between them. Germline values: CDR1 WSHSY, CDR2 SAAADI. The CDR3 runs 14 residues. The chain uses TRBV10-2 and TRBJ1-5; D remains ambiguous. The sample was PBMCs or a T cell subset sorted from them (not recorded which). This receptor was taken from an adult woman who had mild COVID-19 (a few samples of this study predate the infection). Cell type and time point are not known. The CDR3 loop reads CASSALGSNQPQHF. CDR3 DNA sequence: TGCGCCAGCAGTGCGTTAGGAAGTAATCAGCCCCAGCATTTT.